Sequencing of this TCR beta chain was carried out in a study of blood T cells in healthy people across ages. A few counts support this clonotype. The antigen is not known. Regarding the study as a whole: The fall in TCR beta diversity per million T cells was roughly linear with age. Correlation between TCR beta diversity and naive T cell percentage was strong. Whereas aged donors had fewer naive CD4+ cells, long-lived donors had more of them and higher diversity.

A second roughly 6 to 12 cycle PCR used barcoded and J-beta primers. TCRdb analysed the 5' RACE reads with MiXCR anew, one entry per CDR3 protein. The data show over 1.5 million distinct CDR3 sequences, around half seen once. Germline values: CDR1 DFQATT, CDR2 SNEGSKA (reference sequence). After removal of 6 bases from V and 0 bases from J, the junction contained 6 bases not matched to a gene. The CDR3 has 14 amino acids. Sequencing was done on a sample of blood. This TCR came from a woman in her forties in good health. The J gene is TRBJ2-7, the V gene TRBV20-1; 9 nucleotides agree with TRBD1. The CDR3 region has the DNA TGCAGTGCGATAGGGACAGGGAGCTCCTACGAGCAGTACTTC. Translation: CSAIGTGSSYEQYF.